A selection of T cell receptor beta chains follows, all from one sample in a study of blood T cell repertoires in COVID-19. This table comes from immunoSEQ multiplex PCR, and its TCRdb copy is limited to in-frame clones, with some not included. The sample has 250,000 or so clones, 84% seen once. Sequencing used peripheral blood. The source of these receptors is a woman between 40 and 50 years old who had recovered from COVID-19. Both conserved end residues are part of each CDR3. The D gene is left open where the match is weak. Some rows have no size entry. The others give once, few or many, or a class for an expanded clone.

V gene	J gene	D gene	clone size	CDR3 protein	CDR3 DNA
TRBV10-3	TRBJ1-2	-	-	CAINGGAGYGYTF	TGTGCCATCAATGGGGGCGCTGGCTATGGCTACACCTTC
TRBV4-1	TRBJ2-7	-	once	CASSQDQGFGEQYF	TGCGCCAGCAGCCAAGATCAGGGGTTCGGCGAGCAGTACTTC
TRBV9	TRBJ2-1	TRBD1	-	CASSGQGRSYNEQFF	TGTGCCAGCAGCGGACAGGGAAGGTCCTACAATGAGCAGTTCTTC
TRBV20-1	TRBJ2-7	-	-	CSASLDNYEQYF	TGCAGTGCTAGTTTGGACAACTACGAGCAGTACTTC
TRBV20-1	TRBJ1-2	-	few	CSARGNDGYTF	TGCAGCGCACGCGGGAACGATGGCTACACCTTC
TRBV6-1	TRBJ2-7	TRBD1	once	CASSEPGTGYEQYF	TGTGCCAGCAGTGAACCCGGGACAGGGTACGAGCAGTACTTC
TRBV5-3	TRBJ2-7	-	-	CARTTRQGSSYEQYF	TGTGCCAGAACCACCAGGCAGGGTTCCTCCTACGAGCAGTACTTC
TRBV28	TRBJ2-1	-	-	CASSWEGGEQFF	TGTGCCAGCAGTTGGGAGGGGGGAGAGCAGTTCTTC
TRBV2	TRBJ1-6	-	-	CANRGVGAPNSPLHF	TGTGCCAACCGCGGGGTAGGGGCACCAAATTCACCCCTCCACTTT
TRBV29-1	TRBJ2-4	-	-	CSVGENIQYF	TGCAGCGTCGGGGAAAACATTCAGTACTTC
TRBV10-3	TRBJ1-4	-	once	CAISPRVGSGEKLFF	TGTGCCATCAGTCCCCGCGTCGGTTCCGGGGAAAAACTGTTTTTT
TRBV5-1	TRBJ2-5	-	-	CASSTGLAPTQYF	TGCGCCAGCAGCACCGGACTGGCCCCGACCCAGTACTTC
TRBV19	TRBJ2-7	-	few	CASSIGRASAEQYF	TGTGCCAGTAGTATCGGCAGGGCGAGCGCCGAGCAGTACTTC
TRBV2	TRBJ2-7	-	few	CASNLQGLGNSYEQYF	TGTGCCAGCAACTTACAGGGATTGGGAAATTCCTACGAGCAGTACTTC
TRBV7-6	TRBJ2-2	-	-	CASSLWGLRETGELFF	TGTGCCAGCAGCTTATGGGGTTTGAGGGAAACCGGGGAGCTGTTTTTT
TRBV5-5	TRBJ2-7	TRBD1	-	CASSLCSGTGFTYEQYF	TGTGCCAGCAGCTTGTGTTCCGGGACAGGGTTTACCTACGAGCAGTACTTC
TRBV5-5	TRBJ2-5	TRBD1	-	CASSPLTGNLEETQYF	TGTGCCAGCAGCCCCTTGACAGGGAATTTGGAAGAGACCCAGTACTTC
TRBV4-1	TRBJ1-1	-	-	CASSQGGARGGAFF	TGCGCCAGCAGCCAAGGGGGAGCTCGAGGGGGAGCTTTCTTT
TRBV18	TRBJ1-2	-	-	CASSPLPAGRSYTF	TGTGCCAGCTCACCGCTTCCTGCGGGAAGGAGCTACACCTTC
TRBV7-9	TRBJ1-5	-	-	CASSRGEGYNQPQHF	TGTGCCAGCAGCCGGGGGGAGGGCTACAATCAGCCCCAGCATTTT
TRBV28	TRBJ1-1	TRBD1	-	CASTPPGDSKAFF	TGTGCCAGCACCCCCCCCGGGGACAGTAAAGCTTTCTTT
TRBV5-1	TRBJ2-6	TRBD1	-	CASSPGQGSGANVLTF	TGCGCCAGCAGCCCAGGACAGGGGTCTGGGGCCAACGTCCTGACTTTC
TRBV18	TRBJ1-4	TRBD1	-	CASSPDRERVKLFF	TGTGCCAGCTCACCAGACAGGGAGAGAGTAAAACTGTTTTTT
TRBV18	TRBJ1-2	-	-	CASSAQGTGLYGYTF	TGTGCCAGCTCAGCCCAGGGAACAGGATTATATGGCTACACCTTC
TRBV11-2	TRBJ1-4	TRBD1	-	CASSRDREKLFF	TGTGCCAGCAGCCGGGACAGGGAAAAACTGTTTTTT
TRBV9	TRBJ1-5	TRBD1	-	CASSVGDSYQPQHF	TGTGCCAGCAGCGTAGGGGACAGTTATCAGCCCCAGCATTTT
TRBV11-2	TRBJ2-5	TRBD1	once	CASSLVPTGVLYQETQYF	TGTGCCAGCAGCCTCGTCCCCACAGGGGTCTTGTACCAAGAGACCCAGTACTTC
TRBV12-3/TRBV12-4	TRBJ2-7	-	few	CASSLYYEQYF	TGTGCCAGCAGTTTATACTACGAGCAGTACTTC
TRBV27	TRBJ2-7	-	-	CASSSPTRTYEQYF	TGTGCCAGCAGTTCCCCGACGAGGACCTACGAGCAGTACTTC
TRBV5-5	TRBJ2-2	-	-	CASEGPYYTGELFF	TGTGCCAGCGAGGGCCCGTACTACACCGGGGAGCTGTTTTTT
TRBV6-1	TRBJ1-5	-	-	CASSDIDYSNQPQHF	TGTGCCAGCAGTGATATCGACTATAGCAATCAGCCCCAGCATTTT
TRBV5-1	TRBJ2-5	TRBD1	-	CASSFAGQGAETQYF	TGCGCCAGCAGCTTTGCAGGACAGGGGGCAGAGACCCAGTACTTC
TRBV5-1	TRBJ2-7	TRBD1	-	CASSLDAGGYEQYF	TGCGCCAGCAGCTTGGACGCAGGGGGCTACGAGCAGTACTTC
TRBV15	TRBJ2-1	-	-	CATSRDLLWSQQFF	TGTGCCACCAGCAGAGATCTTCTTTGGAGCCAGCAGTTCTTC
TRBV3-1/TRBV3-2	TRBJ2-5	TRBD2	-	CASSQGVAGGQETQYF	TGTGCCAGCAGCCAAGGAGTAGCGGGGGGGCAAGAGACCCAGTACTTC
TRBV3-1/TRBV3-2	TRBJ1-1	-	many	CASSQDFRNTEAFF	TGTGCCAGCAGCCAGGACTTCAGGAACACTGAAGCTTTCTTT
TRBV19	TRBJ2-3	-	-	CASSNRDTQYF	TGTGCCAGTAGTAATCGGGATACGCAGTATTTT
TRBV5-1	TRBJ2-3	TRBD1	-	CASSLVDRGADTQYF	TGCGCCAGCAGCTTGGTCGACAGGGGGGCAGATACGCAGTATTTT
TRBV2	TRBJ2-3	-	-	CASSEVSGGTDTQYF	TGTGCCAGCAGTGAAGTTTCGGGGGGCACAGATACGCAGTATTTT
TRBV7-9	TRBJ2-1	-	-	CASSSGVLSSYNEQFF	TGTGCCAGCAGTTCAGGGGTGTTAAGCTCCTACAATGAGCAGTTCTTC
TRBV3-1/TRBV3-2	TRBJ1-3	-	-	CASSQGLGKSSGNTIYF	TGTGCCAGCAGCCAAGGCCTCGGGAAGTCCTCTGGAAACACCATATATTTT
TRBV19	TRBJ1-2	-	-	CASRGGGSRNYGYTF	TGTGCCAGTAGGGGCGGGGGCTCCCGGAACTATGGCTACACCTTC
TRBV5-1	TRBJ2-7	TRBD1	-	CASSGGQGSSYEQYF	TGCGCCAGCAGCGGCGGACAGGGCAGCTCCTACGAGCAGTACTTC
TRBV5-4	TRBJ1-1	-	-	CASSLDRARGTEAFF	TGTGCCAGCAGCTTGGATAGGGCAAGGGGCACTGAAGCTTTCTTT
TRBV25-1	TRBJ2-7	-	-	CASSPFPGGYEQYF	TGTGCCAGCAGTCCATTCCCCGGGGGTTACGAGCAGTACTTC